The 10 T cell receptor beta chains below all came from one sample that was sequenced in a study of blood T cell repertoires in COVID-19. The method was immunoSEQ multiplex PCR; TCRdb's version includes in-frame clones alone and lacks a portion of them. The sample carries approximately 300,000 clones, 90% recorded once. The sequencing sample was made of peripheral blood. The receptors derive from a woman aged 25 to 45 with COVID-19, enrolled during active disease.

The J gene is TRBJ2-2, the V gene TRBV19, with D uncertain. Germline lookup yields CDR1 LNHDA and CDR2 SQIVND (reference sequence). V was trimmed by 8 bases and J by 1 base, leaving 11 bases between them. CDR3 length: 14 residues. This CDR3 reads CASRGNMNTGELFF. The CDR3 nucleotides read TGTGCCAGTCGAGGTAATATGAACACCGGGGAGCTGTTTTTT.

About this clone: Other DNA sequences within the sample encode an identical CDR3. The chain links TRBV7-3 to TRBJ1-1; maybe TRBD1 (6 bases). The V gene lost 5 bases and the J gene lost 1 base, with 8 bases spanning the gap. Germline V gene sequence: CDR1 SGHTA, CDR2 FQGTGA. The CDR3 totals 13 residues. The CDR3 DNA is TGTGCCAGCAGCGTACAGGGGAACACTGAAGCTTTCTTT. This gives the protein CASSVQGNTEAFF.

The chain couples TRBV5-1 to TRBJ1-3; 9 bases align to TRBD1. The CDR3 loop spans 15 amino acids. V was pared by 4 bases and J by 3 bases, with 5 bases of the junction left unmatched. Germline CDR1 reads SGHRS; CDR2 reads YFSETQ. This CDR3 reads CASSPGQGGGNTIYF. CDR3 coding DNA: TGCGCCAGCAGCCCGGGACAGGGAGGTGGAAACACCATATATTTT.

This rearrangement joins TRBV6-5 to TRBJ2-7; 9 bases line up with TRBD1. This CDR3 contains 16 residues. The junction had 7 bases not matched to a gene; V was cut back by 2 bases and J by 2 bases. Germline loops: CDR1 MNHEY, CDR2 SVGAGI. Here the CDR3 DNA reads TGTGCCAGCAGTTACCTCACAGGGGGCCGACCCTACGAGCAGTACTTC. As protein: CASSYLTGGRPYEQYF.

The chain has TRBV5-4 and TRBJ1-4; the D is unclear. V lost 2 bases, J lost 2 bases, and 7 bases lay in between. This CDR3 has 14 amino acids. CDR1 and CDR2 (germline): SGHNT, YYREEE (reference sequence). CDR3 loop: CASSLTGTNEKLFF. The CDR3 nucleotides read TGTGCCAGCAGCTTAACCGGGACTAATGAAAAACTGTTTTTT. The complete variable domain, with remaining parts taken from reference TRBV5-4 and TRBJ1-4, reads ETGVTQSPTHLIKTRGQQVTLRCSSQSGHNTVSWYQQALGQGPQFIFQYYREEENGRGNFPPRFSGLQFPNYSSELNVNALELDDSALYLCASSLTGTNEKLFFGSGTQLSVL.

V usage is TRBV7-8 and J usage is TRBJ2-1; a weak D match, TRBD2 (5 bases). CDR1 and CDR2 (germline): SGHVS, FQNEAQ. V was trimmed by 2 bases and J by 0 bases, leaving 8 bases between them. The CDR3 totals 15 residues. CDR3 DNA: TGTGCCAGCAGCTTACCGGGAAGCTCCTACAATGAGCAGTTCTTC. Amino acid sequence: CASSLPGSSYNEQFF.

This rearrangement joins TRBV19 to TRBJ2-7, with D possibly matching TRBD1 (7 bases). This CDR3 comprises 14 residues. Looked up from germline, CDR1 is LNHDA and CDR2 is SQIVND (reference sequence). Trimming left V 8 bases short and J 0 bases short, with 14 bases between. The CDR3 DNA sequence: TGTGCCAGTGCGGAGGGGGCCCTCTCCTACGAGCAGTACTTC. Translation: CASAEGALSYEQYF.

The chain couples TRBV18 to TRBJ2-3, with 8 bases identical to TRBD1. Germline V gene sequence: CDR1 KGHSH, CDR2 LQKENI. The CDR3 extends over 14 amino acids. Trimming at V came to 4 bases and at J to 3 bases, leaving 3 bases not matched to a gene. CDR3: CASSLDRGTDTQYF. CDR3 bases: TGTGCCAGCTCACTCGACAGGGGAACAGATACGCAGTATTTT.

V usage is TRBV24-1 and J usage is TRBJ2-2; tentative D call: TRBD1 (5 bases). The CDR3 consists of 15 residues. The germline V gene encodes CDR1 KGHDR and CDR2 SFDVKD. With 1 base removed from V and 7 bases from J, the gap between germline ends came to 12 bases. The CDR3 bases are TGTGCCACCAGTGATTTCAGGGAAGGTGGCGGGGAGCTGTTTTTT. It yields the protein CATSDFREGGGELFF.

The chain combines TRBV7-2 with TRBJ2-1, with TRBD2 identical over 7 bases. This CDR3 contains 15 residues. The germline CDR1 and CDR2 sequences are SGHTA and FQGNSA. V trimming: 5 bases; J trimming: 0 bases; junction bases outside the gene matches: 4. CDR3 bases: TGTGCCAGCAGCACGGGAGGTCTCTCCTACAATGAGCAGTTCTTC. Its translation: CASSTGGLSYNEQFF.